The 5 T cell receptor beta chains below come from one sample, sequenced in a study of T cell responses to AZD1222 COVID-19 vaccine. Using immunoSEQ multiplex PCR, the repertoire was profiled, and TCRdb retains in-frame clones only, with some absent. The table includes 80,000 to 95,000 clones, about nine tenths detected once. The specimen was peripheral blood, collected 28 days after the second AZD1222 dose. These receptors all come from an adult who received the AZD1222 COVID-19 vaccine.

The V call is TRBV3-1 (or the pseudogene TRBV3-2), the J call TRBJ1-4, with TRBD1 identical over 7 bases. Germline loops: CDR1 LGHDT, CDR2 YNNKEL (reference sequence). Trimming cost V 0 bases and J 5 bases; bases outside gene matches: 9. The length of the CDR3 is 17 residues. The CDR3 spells CASSQEYFDRVNEKLFF. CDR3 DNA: TGTGCCAGCAGCCAAGAGTACTTCGACAGGGTCAATGAAAAACTGTTTTTT.

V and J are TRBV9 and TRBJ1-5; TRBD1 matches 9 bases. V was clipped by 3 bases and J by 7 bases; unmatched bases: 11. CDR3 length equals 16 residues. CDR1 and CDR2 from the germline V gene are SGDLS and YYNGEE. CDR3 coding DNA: TGTGCCAGCAGCGAGGGGGACAGGGTGATAGGGCAGCCCCAGCATTTT. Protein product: CASSEGDRVIGQPQHF.

Here the CDR3 reads CASIERGGRYGYTF. CDR3 bases: TGTGCCAGCATCGAACGGGGCGGTCGCTATGGCTACACCTTC. J is TRBJ1-2 and V is TRBV7-2, with D possibly being TRBD1 (5 bases). The V gene's germline CDR1 is SGHTA and CDR2 FQGNSA. The CDR3 loop spans 14 amino acids. V lost 7 bases to trimming and J lost 4 bases, with 16 bases between them.

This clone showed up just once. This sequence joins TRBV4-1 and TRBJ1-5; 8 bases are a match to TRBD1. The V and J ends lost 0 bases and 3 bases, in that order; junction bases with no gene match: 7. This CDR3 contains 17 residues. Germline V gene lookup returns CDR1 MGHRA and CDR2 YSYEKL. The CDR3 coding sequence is TGCGCCAGCAGCCAAGACCGAGGCAGGGGGCTCAATCAGCCCCAGCATTTT. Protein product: CASSQDRGRGLNQPQHF.

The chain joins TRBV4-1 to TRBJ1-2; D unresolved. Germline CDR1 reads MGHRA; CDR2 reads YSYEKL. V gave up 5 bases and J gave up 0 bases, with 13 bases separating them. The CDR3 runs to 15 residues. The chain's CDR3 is CASSSPKVANYGYTF. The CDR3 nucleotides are TGCGCCAGCAGCTCCCCTAAGGTAGCTAACTATGGCTACACCTTC.